One and the same sample provided the 19 T cell receptor beta chains below, sequenced in a study of T cells in Graves' hyperthyroidism and ophthalmopathy. RNA transcripts served as the template for amplifying TCR beta CDR3 regions. The primer set for the first-round RT-PCR of the TCR CDR3 was HTBI. TCRdb reanalysed the multiplex PCR reads using MiXCR and keeps one entry per CDR3 protein. The repertoire holds around 600,000 distinct CDR3 sequences, with 12% to 15% as singletons. Specimen: blood. All receptors come from a woman under 30 with Graves' ophthalmopathy.

This clonotype was observed many times. Here the CDR3 reads CASEAGGEETQYF. The DNA of the CDR3 is TGTGCCAGCGAGGCAGGGGGCGAAGAGACCCAGTACTTC. The V and J genes are TRBV27 and TRBJ2-5, with TRBD1 matching over 8 bases. CDR1 and CDR2 from the germline V gene are MNHEY and SMNVEV (reference sequence). Trimming removed 8 bases from V and 3 bases from J; junction bases left unmatched: 5. The CDR3 has 13 amino acids.

This clonotype has a count of ten or more. The rearrangement uses TRBV7-2 and TRBJ2-1; 8 positions match TRBD1. Germline loops: CDR1 SGHTA, CDR2 FQGNSA. V dropped 4 bases and J dropped 3; count of bases not matched to a gene: 11. The CDR3 runs to 17 residues. Written as DNA, the CDR3 is TGTGCCAGCAGCTCGACCTTCGACAGGGGCCACTACAATGAGCAGTTCTTC. It is translated as CASSSTFDRGHYNEQFF.

This sequence joins TRBV27 and TRBJ2-7; D is unresolved. The CDR3 length is 13 residues. The V and J ends lost 9 bases and 3 bases respectively, with 15 bases between them. Germline assignment: CDR1 MNHEY and CDR2 SMNVEV (reference sequence). The CDR3 loop reads CASLPNDLYEQYF. In DNA form, the CDR3 reads TGTGCCAGTCTGCCTAATGACCTCTACGAGCAGTACTTC.

This clonotype occurred many times. The chain joins TRBV6-5 to TRBJ2-7; 8 bases are a match to TRBD1. V was clipped by 2 bases and J by 6 bases; unmatched bases: 3. CDR1 is MNHEY and CDR2 is SVGAGI in the germline V gene. CDR3 size: 13 residues. The CDR3 region is CASSYGTGGEQYF. CDR3 nucleotide sequence: TGTGCCAGCAGTTACGGGACAGGAGGCGAGCAGTACTTC.

The V call is TRBV11-2, the J call TRBJ2-5; 8 bases are shared with TRBD2. Trimming at V came to 1 base and at J to 7 bases, leaving 11 bases not matched to a gene. CDR3 length: 16 residues. Germline values: CDR1 SGHAT, CDR2 FQNNGV. The CDR3 sequence: CASSLVTSEVQGTQYF. The CDR3 region has the DNA TGTGCCAGCAGCTTAGTGACTAGCGAGGTTCAGGGGACCCAGTACTTC. Together with reference TRBV11-2 and TRBJ2-5, the CDR3 gives the full variable domain: EAGVAQSPRYKIIEKRQSVAFWCNPISGHATLYWYQQILGQGPKLLIQFQNNGVVDDSQLPKDRFSAERLKGVDSTLKIQPAKLEDSAVYLCASSLVTSEVQGTQYFGPGTRLLVL.

The V call is TRBV10-2, the J call TRBJ1-1, with D maybe TRBD1 (5 bases). Germline CDR1 reads WSHSY; CDR2 reads SAAADI. The CDR3 length is 15 residues. Between the trimmed V and J ends, which lost 4 bases and 1 base, there was a span of 13 bases. The CDR3 spells CASSGRGAGNTEAFF. The CDR3 nucleotides read TGCGCCAGCAGTGGAAGGGGAGCAGGGAACACTGAAGCTTTCTTT.

As regards this clonotype: One end of the junction is discordant with germline, which a read error may explain. The genes are TRBV5-5 and TRBJ1-1; D not resolved. CDR1 SGHKS and CDR2 YYEKEE come from the germline V gene (reference sequence). The CDR3 runs 17 residues. This CDR3 is CASSQVGPRVRTTEAFF. CDR3 coding DNA: TGCGCCAGCAGCCAAGTCGGACCGAGAGTCCGTACCACTGAAGCTTTCTTT.

This clonotype was seen at least ten times. This chain joins TRBV28 and TRBJ1-4, with 7 bases that match TRBD1. The CDR3 has 14 amino acids. Germline trimming cut 3 bases from V and 5 bases from J; bases unmatched to any gene: 3. Per the germline V gene, CDR1 is MDHEN and CDR2 is SYDVKM. CDR3 nucleotides: TGTGCCAGCAGTTTGACAGGGACGAATGAAAAACTGTTTTTT. Its translation: CASSLTGTNEKLFF.

In its sample, this clonotype was seen many times. The V call is TRBV7-2, the J call TRBJ2-7; D unresolved. V was cut by 5 bases and J by 6 bases, with 8 bases left in between. In germline, CDR1 is SGHTA, CDR2 FQGNSA. The CDR3 totals 11 residues. The CDR3 spells CASSLQFEQYF. The CDR3 DNA reads TGTGCCAGCAGCCTCCAGTTCGAGCAGTACTTC.

This clonotype was observed a handful of times. The rearrangement uses TRBV19 and TRBJ1-5; a possible D gene is TRBD1 (6 bases). Trimming took 6 bases from V and 3 from J, leaving 12 bases between them. Germline V gene lookup returns CDR1 LNHDA and CDR2 SQIVND (reference sequence). This CDR3 has 14 residues. The CDR3 DNA is TGTGCCAGTAGCCCACCGGGACACAATCAGCCCCAGCATTTT. Its translation: CASSPPGHNQPQHF.

This clonotype occurred many times. V gene TRBV6-1 combines with J gene TRBJ1-4, with 9 bases identical to TRBD1. V was clipped by 5 bases and J by 8 bases; unmatched bases: 12. The CDR3 has 16 residues. The germline gives CDR1 MNHNS, CDR2 SASEGT. CDR3: CASSLFTGGEGEKLFF. The CDR3 DNA reads TGTGCCAGCAGTTTATTCACAGGGGGCGAAGGCGAAAAACTGTTTTTT.

This clonotype came up a few times. The chain combines TRBV20-1 with TRBJ2-7; TRBD1 is a possible D gene (6 bases). Germline V CDR1 and CDR2: DFQATT, SNEGSKA (reference sequence). Trimming stripped 3 bases from V and 0 bases from J, with 18 bases between. This CDR3 region has 16 residues. The CDR3 bases are TGCAGTGCTAGGGATTCACTGGAACAGGGCTCCTACGAGCAGTACTTC. Protein: CSARDSLEQGSYEQYF.

In its sample, this clonotype was seen many times. The chain carries TRBV9 and TRBJ2-5; tentatively, D is TRBD1 (8 bases). Germline V lookup: CDR1 SGDLS, CDR2 YYNGEE. V was clipped by 2 bases and J by 5 bases, with 19 bases between them. This CDR3 is 16 amino acids long. The CDR3: CASSVSSQGGQETQYF. Here the CDR3 DNA reads TGTGCCAGCAGCGTCTCGTCACAGGGGGGGCAGGAGACCCAGTACTTC.

This clonotype has only a few counts. The rearrangement uses TRBV19 and TRBJ2-4; possibly TRBD1 for D (5 bases). CDR3 length equals 12 residues. Germline V CDR1 and CDR2: LNHDA, SQIVND (reference sequence). Trimming removed 6 bases at V and 8 bases at J, with 11 bases between. The CDR3 bases are TGTGCCAGTAGCCAGGGTCTGTACATTCAGTACTTC. Residues: CASSQGLYIQYF.

This clonotype was counted ten times or more. This chain uses TRBV6-2 or TRBV6-3 with TRBJ2-1, with unresolved D. CDR1 and CDR2 from the germline V gene are MNHEY and SVGEGT. The V end was cut by 2 bases, the J end by 5 bases, with 7 bases between. This CDR3 is built from 13 residues. The CDR3 DNA reads as TGTGCCAGCAGTTACACTCCCGACAATGAGCAGTTCTTC. Its protein is CASSYTPDNEQFF.

There are many counts of this clonotype. The J gene is TRBJ2-7, the V gene TRBV12-3 or TRBV12-4; D unclear. V shed 2 bases and J shed 3 bases, with 11 bases lying between them. The CDR3 covers 14 residues. CDR3 in amino acids: CASSLWAFLYEQYF. CDR3 coding DNA: TGTGCCAGCAGTTTATGGGCTTTCCTCTACGAGCAGTACTTC.

Many counts were recorded for this clonotype. V and J are TRBV5-1 and TRBJ1-1; D is undetermined. Germline V gene data show CDR1 as SGHRS and CDR2 as YFSETQ. V lost 4 bases to trimming and J lost 0 bases, with 10 bases between them. There are 14 residues in the CDR3. CDR3 sequence reads: CASSLTVLNTEAFF. The CDR3, as DNA: TGCGCCAGCAGCCTAACAGTGCTGAACACTGAAGCTTTCTTT.

There are many counts of this clonotype. The rearrangement joins TRBV6-1 to TRBJ2-7; TRBD2 matches at 7 bases. J lost 4 bases, V lost 5 bases, and 8 bases had no gene match. CDR1 is MNHNS, CDR2 SASEGT, per germline. The length of the CDR3 is 14 residues. The CDR3 loop reads CASSTTWGGYEQYF. The CDR3 nucleotides are TGTGCCAGCAGTACTACATGGGGGGGATACGAGCAGTACTTC.

This chain connects TRBV3-1 to TRBJ1-1, with 8 bases aligning to TRBD1. J lost 4 bases, V lost 1 base, and 5 bases had no gene match. The CDR3 runs 15 residues. Germline assignment: CDR1 LGHDT and CDR2 YNNKEL (reference sequence). The CDR3 nucleotides read TGTGCCAGCAGCCAAGCGACAGGGGTGGCCACTGAAGCTTTCTTT. Amino acids: CASSQATGVATEAFF.